This passage covers 4 T cell receptor beta chains from one sample sequenced in a study of metastatic and nonmetastatic thyroid tumors. Until they underwent thyroid surgery, no patient had received any treatment. TCRdb reprocessed the PCR reads via MiXCR. Of about 23,000 clones listed, roughly 22% are singletons. Input material: blood. The receptors stem from a female donor with papillary thyroid cancer or a benign thyroid nodule (not recorded which). Some clones in this sample may be carry-over from other donors' samples.

The CDR3 loop reads CASSFGLAGEKYF. The CDR3 nucleotides read TGTGCCAGCAGTTTTGGACTAGCGGGAGAGAAATACTTC. The rearrangement uses TRBV6-5 and TRBJ2-7, with 13 bases matching TRBD2. V trimming: 4 bases; J trimming: 13 bases; junction bases outside the gene matches: 7. CDR1 and CDR2 from the germline V gene are MNHEY and SVGAGI. The CDR3 is made up of 13 amino acids.

There are many counts of this clone. The chain combines TRBV11-2 with TRBJ1-3; D not resolved. This CDR3 region has 16 residues. Trimming removed 5 bases at V and 4 bases at J, with 18 bases between. Germline V gene data show CDR1 as SGHAT and CDR2 as FQNNGV. The CDR3 DNA follows: TGTGCCAGCAGCCCCCGCCAGGCGTCGTCCGGAAACACCATATATTTT. Protein: CASSPRQASSGNTIYF.

The gene calls are TRBV6-2 or TRBV6-3 and TRBJ2-7; 7 nucleotides agree with TRBD2. From germline, CDR1 is MNHEY and CDR2 SVGEGT. The CDR3 is 14 residues long. The V gene end was trimmed by 7 bases and the J gene end by 2 bases; junction bases not matched to a gene: 8. The CDR3 DNA is TGTGCCAGCAAAGGAGCGGGGCGAGCCTACGAGCAGTACTTC. It specifies CASKGAGRAYEQYF.

The rearrangement links TRBV30 to TRBJ1-2, with D tentatively TRBD1 (5 bases). Germline CDR1 is GTSNPN and CDR2 is SVGIG (reference sequence). Trimming cost V 4 bases and J 5 bases, with 17 bases left between them. This CDR3 spans 14 amino acids. The CDR3 region is CAWTREGSRYGYTF. Written as DNA, the CDR3 is TGTGCCTGGACCAGAGAGGGGAGCAGGTATGGCTACACCTTC.